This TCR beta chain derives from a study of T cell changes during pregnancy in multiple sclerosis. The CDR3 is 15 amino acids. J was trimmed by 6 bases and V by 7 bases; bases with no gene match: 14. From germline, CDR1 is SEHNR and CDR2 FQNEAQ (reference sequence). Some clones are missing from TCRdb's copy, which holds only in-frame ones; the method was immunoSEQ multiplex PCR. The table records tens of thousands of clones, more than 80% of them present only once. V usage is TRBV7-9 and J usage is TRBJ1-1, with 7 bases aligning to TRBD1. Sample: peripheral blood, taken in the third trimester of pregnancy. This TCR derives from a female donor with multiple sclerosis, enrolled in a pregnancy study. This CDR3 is CASNAFGGQGAEAFF. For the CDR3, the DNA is TGTGCCAGCAACGCCTTCGGTGGCCAGGGGGCTGAAGCTTTCTTT.